This T cell receptor beta chain was identified in a study of CD8 T cells in ankylosing spondylitis. A single record per CDR3 protein comes from TCRdb applying MiXCR to the 5' RACE reads. The profile shows around 490,000 distinct CDR3 sequences, roughly 5.2% of them singletons. This clonotype was found many times. Its matching antigen is unknown. With 0 bases removed from V and 4 bases from J, the gap between germline ends came to 6 bases. This CDR3 has 13 residues. Study-level points and caveats: Seven or eight highly homologous variants formed a TCR beta motif that appeared characteristic of ankylosing spondylitis blood.

The TCR was taken from a male donor with ankylosing spondylitis. The chain carries TRBV12-3 or TRBV12-4 and TRBJ2-5; no clear D gene. The sequenced material came from blood, either unsorted or a sorted T cell fraction (not recorded which). The chain's CDR3 is CASSLAVRETQYF. For the CDR3, the DNA is TGTGCCAGCAGTTTAGCGGTGAGAGAGACCCAGTACTTC.